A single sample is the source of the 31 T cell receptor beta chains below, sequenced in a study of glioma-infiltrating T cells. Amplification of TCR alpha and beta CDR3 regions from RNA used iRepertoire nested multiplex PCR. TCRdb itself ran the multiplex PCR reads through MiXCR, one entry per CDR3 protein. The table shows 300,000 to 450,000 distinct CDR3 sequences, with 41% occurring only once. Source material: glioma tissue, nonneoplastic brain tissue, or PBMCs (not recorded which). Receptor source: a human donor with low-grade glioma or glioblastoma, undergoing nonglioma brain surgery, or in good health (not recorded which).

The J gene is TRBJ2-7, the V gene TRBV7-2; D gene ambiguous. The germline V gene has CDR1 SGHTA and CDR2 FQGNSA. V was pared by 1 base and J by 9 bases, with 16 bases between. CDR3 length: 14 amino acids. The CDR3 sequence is CASSLVVSNVGQYF. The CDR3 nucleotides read TGTGCCAGCAGCTTAGTGGTTTCGAACGTCGGGCAGTACTTC.

Here the CDR3 reads CSASRGGVVNTEAFF. In DNA form, the CDR3 reads TGCAGTGCTAGTAGGGGGGGAGTTGTCAACACTGAAGCTTTCTTT. V and J are TRBV20-1 and TRBJ1-1; possible D gene TRBD1, 6 bases. The CDR3 length is 15 residues. From germline, CDR1 is DFQATT and CDR2 SNEGSKA (reference sequence). V shed 3 bases and J shed 2 bases, with 16 bases lying between them.

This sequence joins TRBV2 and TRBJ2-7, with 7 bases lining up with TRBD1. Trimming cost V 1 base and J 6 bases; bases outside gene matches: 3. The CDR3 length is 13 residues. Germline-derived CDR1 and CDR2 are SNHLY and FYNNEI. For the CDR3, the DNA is TGTGCCAGCAGTGAAGTGGGACAGAGCGAGCAGTACTTC. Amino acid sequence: CASSEVGQSEQYF.

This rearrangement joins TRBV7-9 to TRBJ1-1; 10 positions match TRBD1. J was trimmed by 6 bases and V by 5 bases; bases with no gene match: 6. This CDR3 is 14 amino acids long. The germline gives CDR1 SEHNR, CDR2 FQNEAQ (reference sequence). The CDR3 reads CASSADRGTAEAFF. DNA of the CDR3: TGTGCCAGCAGCGCGGACAGGGGGACCGCTGAAGCTTTCTTT. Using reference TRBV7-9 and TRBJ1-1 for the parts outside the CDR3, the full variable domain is DTGVSQNPRHKITKRGQNVTFRCDPISEHNRLYWYRQTLGQGPEFLTYFQNEAQLEKSRLLSDRFSAERPKGSFSTLEIQRTEQGDSAMYLCASSADRGTAEAFFGQGTRLTVV.

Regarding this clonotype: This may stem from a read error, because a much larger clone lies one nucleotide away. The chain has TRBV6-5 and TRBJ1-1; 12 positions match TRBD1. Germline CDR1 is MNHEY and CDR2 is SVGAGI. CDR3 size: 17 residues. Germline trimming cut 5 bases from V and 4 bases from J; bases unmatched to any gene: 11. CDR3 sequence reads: CASSTCNRDRGPTEAFF. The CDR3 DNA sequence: TGTGCCAGCAGTACGTGCAACCGGGACAGGGGGCCCACTGAAGCTTTCTTT.

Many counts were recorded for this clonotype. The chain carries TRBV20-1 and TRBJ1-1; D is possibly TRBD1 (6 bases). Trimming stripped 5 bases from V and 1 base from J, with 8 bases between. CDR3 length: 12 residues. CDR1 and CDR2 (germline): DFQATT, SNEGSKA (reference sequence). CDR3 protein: CSAPTGNTEAFF. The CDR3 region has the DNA TGCAGTGCTCCGACAGGGAACACTGAAGCTTTCTTT.

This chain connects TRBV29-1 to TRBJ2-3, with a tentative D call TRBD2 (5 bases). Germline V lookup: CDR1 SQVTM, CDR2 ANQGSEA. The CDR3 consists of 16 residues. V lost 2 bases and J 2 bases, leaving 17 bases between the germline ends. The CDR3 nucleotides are TGCAGCGTTGAATCATCTCTAGCAACCATCACAGATACGCAGTATTTT. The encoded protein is CSVESSLATITDTQYF.

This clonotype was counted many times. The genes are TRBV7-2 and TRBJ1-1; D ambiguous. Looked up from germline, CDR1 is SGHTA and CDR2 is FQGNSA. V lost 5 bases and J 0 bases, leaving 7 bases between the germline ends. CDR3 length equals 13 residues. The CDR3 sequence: CASSPHMNTEAFF. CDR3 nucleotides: TGTGCCAGCAGCCCCCATATGAACACTGAAGCTTTCTTT. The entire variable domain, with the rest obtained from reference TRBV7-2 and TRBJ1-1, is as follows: GAGVSQSPSNKVTEKGKDVELRCDPISGHTALYWYRQSLGQGLEFLIYFQGNSAPDKSGLPSDRFSAERTGGSVSTLTIQRTQQEDSAVYLCASSPHMNTEAFFGQGTRLTVV.

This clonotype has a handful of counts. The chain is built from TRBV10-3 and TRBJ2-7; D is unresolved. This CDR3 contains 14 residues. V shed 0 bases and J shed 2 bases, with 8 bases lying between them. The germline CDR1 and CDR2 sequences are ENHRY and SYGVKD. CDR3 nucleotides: TGTGCCATCAGTGAGTCAGGCCTAGCCTACGAGCAGTACTTC. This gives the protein CAISESGLAYEQYF.

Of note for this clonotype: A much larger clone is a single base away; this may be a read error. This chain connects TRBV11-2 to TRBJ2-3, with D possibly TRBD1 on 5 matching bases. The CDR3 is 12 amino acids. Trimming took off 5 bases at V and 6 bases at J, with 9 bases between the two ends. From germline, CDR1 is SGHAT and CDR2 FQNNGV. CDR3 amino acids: CASSPGFDTQYF. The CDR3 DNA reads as TGTGCCAGCAGCCCAGGGTTTGATACGCAGTATTTT.

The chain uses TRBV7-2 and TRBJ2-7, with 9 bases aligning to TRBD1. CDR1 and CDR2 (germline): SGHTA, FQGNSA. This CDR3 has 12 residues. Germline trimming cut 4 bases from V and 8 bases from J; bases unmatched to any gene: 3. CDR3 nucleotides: TGTGCCAGCAGCTGGGGACAGGGCAAGCAGTACTTC. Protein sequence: CASSWGQGKQYF.

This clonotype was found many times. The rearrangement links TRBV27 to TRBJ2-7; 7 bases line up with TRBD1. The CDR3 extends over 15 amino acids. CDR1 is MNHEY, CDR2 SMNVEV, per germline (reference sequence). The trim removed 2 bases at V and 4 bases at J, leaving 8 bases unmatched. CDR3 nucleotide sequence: TGTGCCAGCAGTTTACGACAGGGCCCATATTACGAGCAGTACTTC. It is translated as CASSLRQGPYYEQYF.

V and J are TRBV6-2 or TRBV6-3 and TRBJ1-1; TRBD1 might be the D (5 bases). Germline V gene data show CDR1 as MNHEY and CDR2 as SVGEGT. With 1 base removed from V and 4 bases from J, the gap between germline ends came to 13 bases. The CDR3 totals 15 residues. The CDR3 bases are TGTGCCAGCAGTTACTTGGGGGACCGTGGCACTGAAGCTTTCTTT. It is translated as CASSYLGDRGTEAFF.

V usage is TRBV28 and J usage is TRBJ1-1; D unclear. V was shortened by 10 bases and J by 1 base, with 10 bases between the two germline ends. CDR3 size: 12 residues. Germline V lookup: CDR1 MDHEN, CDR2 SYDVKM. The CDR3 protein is CATRLPNTEAFF. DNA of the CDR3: TGTGCCACCAGGCTTCCGAACACTGAAGCTTTCTTT. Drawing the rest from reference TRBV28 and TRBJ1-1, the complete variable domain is DVKVTQSSRYLVKRTGEKVFLECVQDMDHENMFWYRQDPGLGLRLIYFSYDVKMKEKGDIPEGYSVSREKKERFSLILESASTNQTSMYLCATRLPNTEAFFGQGTRLTVV.

The CDR3, as DNA: TGTGCCAGTAGTATAGTTTGGCAGAGCAATCAGCCCCAGCATTTT. This codes for CASSIVWQSNQPQHF. The chain has TRBV19 and TRBJ1-5, with D uncertain. Germline values: CDR1 LNHDA, CDR2 SQIVND (reference sequence). The CDR3 runs to 15 residues. Between the trimmed V and J ends, which lost 1 base and 1 base, there was a span of 8 bases.

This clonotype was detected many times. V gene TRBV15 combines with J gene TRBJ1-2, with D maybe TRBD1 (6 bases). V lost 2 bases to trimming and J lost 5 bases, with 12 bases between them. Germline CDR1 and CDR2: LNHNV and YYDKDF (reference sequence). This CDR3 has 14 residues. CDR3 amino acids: CATSRMGGWYGYTF. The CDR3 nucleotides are TGTGCCACCAGCAGAATGGGGGGCTGGTATGGCTACACCTTC.

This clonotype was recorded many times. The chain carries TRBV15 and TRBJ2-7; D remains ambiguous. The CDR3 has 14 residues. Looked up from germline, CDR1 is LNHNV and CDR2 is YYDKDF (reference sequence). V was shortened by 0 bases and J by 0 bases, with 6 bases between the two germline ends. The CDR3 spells CATSREAVSYEQYF. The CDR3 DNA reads TGTGCCACCAGCAGAGAAGCCGTCTCCTACGAGCAGTACTTC.

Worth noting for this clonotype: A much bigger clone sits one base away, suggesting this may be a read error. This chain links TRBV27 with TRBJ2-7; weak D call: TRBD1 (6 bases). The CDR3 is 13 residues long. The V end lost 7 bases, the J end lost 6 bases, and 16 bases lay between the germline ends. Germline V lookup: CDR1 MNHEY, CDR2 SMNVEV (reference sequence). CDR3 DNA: TGTGCCAGCACCCCGGGCAGGGGCTGCGAGCAGTACTTC. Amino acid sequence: CASTPGRGCEQYF.

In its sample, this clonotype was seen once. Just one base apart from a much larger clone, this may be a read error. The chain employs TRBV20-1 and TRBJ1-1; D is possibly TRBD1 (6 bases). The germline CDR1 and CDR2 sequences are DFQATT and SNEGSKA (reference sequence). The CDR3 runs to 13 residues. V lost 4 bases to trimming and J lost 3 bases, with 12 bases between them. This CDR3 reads CSANREKHTEAFF. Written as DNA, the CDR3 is TGCAGTGCTAACAGGGAGAAGCACACTGAAGCTTTCTTT.

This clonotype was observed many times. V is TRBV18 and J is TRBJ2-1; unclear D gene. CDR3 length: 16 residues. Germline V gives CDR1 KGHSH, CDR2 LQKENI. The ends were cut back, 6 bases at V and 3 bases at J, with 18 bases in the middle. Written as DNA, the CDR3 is TGTGCCAGCTCTCTAACTCACGTAGATGGCTACAATGAGCAGTTCTTC. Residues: CASSLTHVDGYNEQFF.

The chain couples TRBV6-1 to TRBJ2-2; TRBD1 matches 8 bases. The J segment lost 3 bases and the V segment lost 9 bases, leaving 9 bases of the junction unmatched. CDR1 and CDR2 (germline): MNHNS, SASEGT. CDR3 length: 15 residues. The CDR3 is CARRPRQGYTGELFF. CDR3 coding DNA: TGTGCCAGGAGGCCCAGACAGGGGTACACCGGGGAGCTGTTTTTT.

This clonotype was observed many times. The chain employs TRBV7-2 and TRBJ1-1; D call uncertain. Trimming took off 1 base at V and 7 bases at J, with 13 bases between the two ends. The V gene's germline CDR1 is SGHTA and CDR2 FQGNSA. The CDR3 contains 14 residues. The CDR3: CASSLDPLRLEAFF. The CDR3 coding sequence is TGTGCCAGCAGCTTAGATCCTTTACGTCTTGAAGCTTTCTTT.

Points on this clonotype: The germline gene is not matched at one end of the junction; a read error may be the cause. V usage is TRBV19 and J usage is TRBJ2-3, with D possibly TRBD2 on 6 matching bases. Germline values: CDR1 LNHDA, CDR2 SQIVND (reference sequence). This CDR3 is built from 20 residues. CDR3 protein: CASSQDSITSPAISTDTQYF. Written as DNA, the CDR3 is TGCGCCAGCAGCCAAGATTCGATAACTAGCCCAGCGATAAGCACAGATACGCAGTATTTT.

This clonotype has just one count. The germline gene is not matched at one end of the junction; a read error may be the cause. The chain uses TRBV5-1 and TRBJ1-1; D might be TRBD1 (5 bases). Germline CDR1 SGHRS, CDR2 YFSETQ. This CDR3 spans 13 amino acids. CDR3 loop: CASSIVGGTGAFF. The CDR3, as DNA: TGCGCCAGCAGCATTGTCGGGGGAACTGGAGCTTTCTTT.

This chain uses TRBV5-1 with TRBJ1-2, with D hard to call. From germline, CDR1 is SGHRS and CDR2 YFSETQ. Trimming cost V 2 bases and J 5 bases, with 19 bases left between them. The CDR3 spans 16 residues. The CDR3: CASSLFFREEGYGYTF. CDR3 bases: TGCGCCAGCAGCTTATTCTTTAGGGAGGAGGGTTATGGCTACACCTTC. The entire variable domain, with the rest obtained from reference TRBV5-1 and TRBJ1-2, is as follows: KAGVTQTPRYLIKTRGQQVTLSCSPISGHRSVSWYQQTPGQGLQFLFEYFSETQRNKGNFPGRFSGRQFSNSRSEMNVSTLELGDSALYLCASSLFFREEGYGYTFGSGTRLTVV.

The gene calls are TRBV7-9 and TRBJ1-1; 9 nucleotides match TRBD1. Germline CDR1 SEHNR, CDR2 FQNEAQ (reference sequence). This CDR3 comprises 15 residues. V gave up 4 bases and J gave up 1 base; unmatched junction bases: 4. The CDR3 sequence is CASSSSGQGNTEAFF. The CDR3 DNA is TGTGCCAGCAGCTCATCGGGACAGGGGAACACTGAAGCTTTCTTT.

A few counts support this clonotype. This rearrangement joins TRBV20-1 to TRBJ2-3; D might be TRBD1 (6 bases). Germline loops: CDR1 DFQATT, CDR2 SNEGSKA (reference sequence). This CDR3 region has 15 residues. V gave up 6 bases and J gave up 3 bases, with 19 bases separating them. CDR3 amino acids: CSARVAQGPTDTQYF. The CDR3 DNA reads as TGCAGTGCGCGTGTGGCTCAGGGGCCTACAGATACGCAGTATTTT.

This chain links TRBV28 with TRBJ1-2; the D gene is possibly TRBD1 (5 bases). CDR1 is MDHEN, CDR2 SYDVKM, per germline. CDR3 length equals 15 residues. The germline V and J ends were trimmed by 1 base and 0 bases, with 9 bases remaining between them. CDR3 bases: TGTGCCAGCAGTTTATCAGGGACTCCTAACTATGGCTACACCTTC. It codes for CASSLSGTPNYGYTF.

The CDR3, as DNA: TGTGCCAGCAAAGGCAGGGAGAGGGAGGGCCCCCCAAACATTCAGTACTTC. Its protein is CASKGREREGPPNIQYF. The chain uses TRBV2 and TRBJ2-4, with 7 positions matching TRBD2. The CDR3 contains 17 residues. The ends lost 7 bases at V and 6 bases at J; junction bases unmatched: 18. Germline values: CDR1 SNHLY, CDR2 FYNNEI.

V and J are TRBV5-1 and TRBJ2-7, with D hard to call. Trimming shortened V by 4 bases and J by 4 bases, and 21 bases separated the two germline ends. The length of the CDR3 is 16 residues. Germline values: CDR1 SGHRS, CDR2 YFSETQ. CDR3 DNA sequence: TGCGCCAGCAGCCCGGGCCTCCGGGTGCCGGCGTACGAGCAGTACTTC. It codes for CASSPGLRVPAYEQYF.

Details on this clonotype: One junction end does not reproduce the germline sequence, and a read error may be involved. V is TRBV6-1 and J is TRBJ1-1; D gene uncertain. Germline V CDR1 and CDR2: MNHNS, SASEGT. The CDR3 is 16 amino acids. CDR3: CASSSTTLTPIAEAFF. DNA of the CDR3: TGTGCCAGCAGTTCCACAACTCTCACTCCCATCGCTGAGGCTTTCTTT.